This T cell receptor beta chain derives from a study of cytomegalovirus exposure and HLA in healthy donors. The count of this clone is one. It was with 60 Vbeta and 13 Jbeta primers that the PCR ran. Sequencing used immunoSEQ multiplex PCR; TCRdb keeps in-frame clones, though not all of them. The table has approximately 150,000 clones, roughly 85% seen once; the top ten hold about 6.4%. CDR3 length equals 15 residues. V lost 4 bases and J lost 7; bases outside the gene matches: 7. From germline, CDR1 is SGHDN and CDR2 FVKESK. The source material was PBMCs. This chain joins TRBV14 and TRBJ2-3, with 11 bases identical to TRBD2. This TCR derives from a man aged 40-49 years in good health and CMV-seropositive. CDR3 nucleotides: TGTGCCAGCAGCCGACTAGCGGGGAACTTGTATACGCAGTATTTT. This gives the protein CASSRLAGNLYTQYF.